These 18 T cell receptor beta chains originate from one sample sequenced in a study of blood T cells in healthy people across ages (dated by TCRdb to the mid-2010s). Library preparation used 5' RACE. Sequencing took place on an Illumina HiSeq 2500. The second PCR ran for about 7 to 11 cycles and used a J-beta primer mix along with a sample-barcoded 5' primer. The public reads were run again by TCRdb, first through fastp at Q25 and then through MiXCR, and only productive beta chains were kept. Rows matching on CDR3 protein sequence are summarized as one entry with the most common DNA and genes. The sample table shows 550,000 to 800,000 distinct CDR3 sequences, and about 34% are seen once. 15% to 19% of the sample is taken by the ten largest. Sequenced material: blood. All receptors derive from a woman of 80 years or more in good health. Donor details come from another sample of the same person, matched by shared clones.

The chain combines TRBV20-1 with TRBJ1-5; 10 bases line up with TRBD1. The CDR3 loop spans 17 amino acids. J lost 3 bases, V lost 3 bases, and 11 bases had no gene match. Germline V lookup: CDR1 DFQATT, CDR2 SNEGSKA (reference sequence). As DNA, the CDR3 is TGCAGTGCTAGGCCGACAGGGGGCGGAGGGTTCAATCAGCCCCAGCATTTT. Encoded protein: CSARPTGGGGFNQPQHF.

This clonotype has at least ten counts. This sequence joins TRBV6-5 and TRBJ2-1, with D perhaps matching TRBD2 (5 bases). The CDR3 sequence is 12 residues long. Germline V CDR1 and CDR2: MNHEY, SVGAGI. Trimming took off 8 bases at V and 5 bases at J, with 10 bases between the two ends. The CDR3 region has the DNA TGTGCCAGCGCGAGGGCCCACAATGAGCAGTTCTTC. Translation gives CASARAHNEQFF.

This clonotype was found a few times. This chain links TRBV12-3 or TRBV12-4 with TRBJ2-3, with 10 nucleotides matching TRBD2. V was pared by 7 bases and J by 2 bases, with 3 bases of the junction left unmatched. The CDR3 sequence is 14 residues long. Here the CDR3 reads CASITSGATDTQYF. CDR3 in DNA: TGTGCCAGCATCACTAGCGGGGCCACAGATACGCAGTATTTT.

The chain joins TRBV20-1 to TRBJ2-2; 7 bases map to TRBD1. CDR3 size: 15 residues. Germline V lookup: CDR1 DFQATT, CDR2 SNEGSKA (reference sequence). The V gene end was trimmed by 2 bases and the J gene end by 1 base; junction bases not matched to a gene: 4. CDR3 bases: TGCAGTGCTAGAAGAGGGGGCCGGAACACCGGGGAGCTGTTTTTT. Translation: CSARRGGRNTGELFF.

This clonotype was observed a few times. An end of the junction differs from the germline gene, which may be a read error. The V gene is TRBV27, the J gene TRBJ2-7; D is undetermined. The germline V gene encodes CDR1 MNHEY and CDR2 SMNVEV (reference sequence). This CDR3 contains 14 residues. CDR3 amino acids: CTSSLSGRPYEQYF. CDR3 DNA sequence: TGCACCAGCAGTTTATCGGGCAGACCCTACGAGCAGTACTTC.

With respect to this clonotype: A single base separates this from a much larger clone, so it may be a read error. This chain uses TRBV12-3 or TRBV12-4 with TRBJ2-1; 10 bases map to TRBD2. After removal of 6 bases from V and 10 bases from J, the junction contained 12 bases not matched to a gene. This CDR3 comprises 15 residues. This CDR3 is CASSPLAGVTYEQFF. The CDR3 region has the DNA TGTGCCAGCAGCCCCCTAGCGGGGGTAACCTACGAGCAGTTCTTC.

There are many counts of this clonotype. The V and J genes are TRBV6-2 or TRBV6-3 and TRBJ2-5; 11 nucleotides agree with TRBD2. CDR1 MNHEY and CDR2 SVGEGT come from the germline V gene. There are 15 residues in the CDR3. The junction had 3 bases not matched to a gene; V was cut back by 6 bases and J by 0 bases. The CDR3: CASSRLAGYQETQYF. In DNA, the CDR3 is TGTGCCAGCAGCAGACTAGCGGGGTACCAAGAGACCCAGTACTTC.

This clonotype was counted many times. This chain links TRBV6-2 or TRBV6-3 with TRBJ2-7, with no clear D. From germline, CDR1 is MNHEY and CDR2 SVGEGT. Trimming pared 8 bases from V and 3 bases from J, leaving 14 bases between. The CDR3 sequence is 13 residues long. The CDR3 loop reads CASRRPSGYEQYF. The CDR3 nucleotides are TGTGCCAGCCGTCGTCCTTCTGGCTACGAGCAGTACTTC.

This clonotype showed up just a few times. This chain links TRBV18 with TRBJ2-7, with a weak D call TRBD2 (5 bases). The V and J ends lost 1 base and 5 bases respectively, with 12 bases between them. CDR1 is KGHSH, CDR2 LQKENI, per germline. The CDR3 totals 14 residues. The CDR3 DNA is TGTGCCAGCTCACCACAGGAATCGGGGAACGAGCAGTACTTC. Translating it yields CASSPQESGNEQYF.

J is TRBJ2-5 and V is TRBV7-9, with D possibly matching TRBD1 (5 bases). Germline CDR1 and CDR2: SEHNR and FQNEAQ (reference sequence). The CDR3 loop spans 15 amino acids. The V end was cut by 5 bases, the J end by 0 bases, with 13 bases between. CDR3 residues: CASSLKGADQETQYF. The CDR3 nucleotides read TGTGCCAGCAGCCTAAAAGGGGCGGACCAAGAGACCCAGTACTTC.

This chain links TRBV5-1 with TRBJ1-2, with no clear D. In germline, CDR1 is SGHRS, CDR2 YFSETQ. The CDR3 contains 14 residues. V gave up 3 bases and J gave up 1 base, with 10 bases separating them. CDR3 DNA: TGCGCCAGCAGCTCGGACGGTAATAACTATGGCTACACCTTC. Protein product: CASSSDGNNYGYTF. The full variable domain, its missing parts supplied by reference TRBV5-1 and TRBJ1-2, is KAGVTQTPRYLIKTRGQQVTLSCSPISGHRSVSWYQQTPGQGLQFLFEYFSETQRNKGNFPGRFSGRQFSNSRSEMNVSTLELGDSALYLCASSSDGNNYGYTFGSGTRLTVV.

This clonotype was counted many times. This chain uses TRBV5-6 with TRBJ2-5; D is unclear. Trimming took off 2 bases at V and 2 bases at J, with 7 bases between the two ends. The CDR3 is 13 residues long. From germline, CDR1 is SGHDT and CDR2 YYEEEE. CDR3 DNA sequence: TGTGCCAGCAGCTTAAAGCTTCAAGAGACCCAGTACTTC. It yields the protein CASSLKLQETQYF.

This clonotype occurred many times. The genes are TRBV7-2 and TRBJ2-5; 12 positions agree with TRBD2. The CDR3 runs 15 residues. Germline CDR1 is SGHTA and CDR2 is FQGNSA. V lost 3 bases, J lost 5 bases, and 4 bases stayed unmatched. This chain's CDR3 is CASSLHLAGGETQYF. The CDR3 DNA sequence: TGTGCCAGCAGCTTGCACCTAGCGGGGGGGGAGACCCAGTACTTC.

The genes are TRBV27 and TRBJ1-1; D possibly corresponds to TRBD1 (6 bases). Germline values: CDR1 MNHEY, CDR2 SMNVEV (reference sequence). The V gene lost 6 bases and the J gene lost 0 bases, with 11 bases spanning the gap. The CDR3 is 14 amino acids. CDR3 residues: CASRRQALNTEAFF. The CDR3, as DNA: TGTGCCAGCAGGCGACAGGCCCTGAACACTGAAGCTTTCTTT.

Turning to this clonotype: The junction departs from germline at one end; a sequencing error may be responsible. The rearrangement joins TRBV7-2 to TRBJ2-6; D ambiguous. The CDR3 is 15 residues long. CDR1 and CDR2 (germline): SGHTA, FQGNSA. As DNA, the CDR3 is TGTGCCAGCAGCTTAGGGCCCTCTAGGGCCAACGTCCTGACTTTC. Translation gives CASSLGPSRANVLTF.

This clonotype was seen only a few times. This chain connects TRBV19 to TRBJ2-5, with 11 bases matching TRBD1. The germline V gene has CDR1 LNHDA and CDR2 SQIVND (reference sequence). This CDR3 spans 16 amino acids. The V segment lost 6 bases and the J segment 4 bases; nucleotides outside the gene matches: 10. The CDR3 bases are TGTGCCAGTAGACCTACCGGGACAGGGGGAGGAGAGACCCAGTACTTC. Translating it yields CASRPTGTGGGETQYF.

Points on this clonotype: A much larger clone differs from this one at a single base, so this may be a read error. CDR3 protein: CSVEGDATNEELFF. CDR3 DNA sequence: TGCAGCGTTGAAGGGGATGCAACTAATGAAGAACTGTTTTTT. The chain combines TRBV29-1 with TRBJ1-4, with D hard to call. The CDR3 is 14 amino acids. Germline CDR1 reads SQVTM; CDR2 reads ANQGSEA. The full variable domain, completed using reference TRBV29-1 and TRBJ1-4, is SAVISQKPSRDICQRGTSLTIQCQVDSQVTMMFWYRQQPGQSLTLIATANQGSEATYESGFVIDKFPISRPNLTFSTLTVSNMSPEDSSIYLCSVEGDATNEELFFGSGTQLSVL.

This clonotype was observed a handful of times. V and J are TRBV27 and TRBJ1-5; D is uncertain. The CDR3 covers 16 residues. Germline V gene sequence: CDR1 MNHEY, CDR2 SMNVEV (reference sequence). V shed 5 bases and J shed 2 bases, with 16 bases lying between them. The CDR3 DNA is TGTGCCAGCAGTCCCGAGAGTCTGCGGGGCAATCAGCCCCAGCATTTT. Protein sequence: CASSPESLRGNQPQHF.